The present entry profiles one T cell receptor (beta chain) with its context. Antigen unknown. CDR1 is SGDLS and CDR2 is YYNGEE in the germline V gene. The V segment lost 6 bases and the J segment 0 bases; nucleotides outside the gene matches: 4. The CDR3 is made up of 15 amino acids. This record comes from a study of T cells in Graves' hyperthyroidism and ophthalmopathy. Regarding the study as a whole: Most thyroid clonotypes with frequency above 0.001 were detected in blood.

In making diagnoses, clinical symptoms, serum thyroxine and TRAb, thyroid ultrasound and orbital computed tomography were all used. Amplification of TCR beta CDR3 regions was performed using RNA transcripts as template. The HTBI primer set was used in a first-round RT-PCR of the TCR CDR3. TCRdb reanalysed the multiplex PCR reads using MiXCR and keeps one entry per CDR3 protein. The repertoire holds approximately 700,000 distinct CDR3 sequences, with approximately 42% as singletons. This TCR came from an adult man with Graves' disease, either hyperthyroidism or ophthalmopathy (not recorded which). Sequencing was performed on peripheral blood or thyroid tissue (not recorded which). The V and J genes are TRBV9 and TRBJ2-2, with 8 nucleotides matching TRBD2. The chain's CDR3 is CASNLGLANTGELFF. The CDR3 DNA reads as TGTGCCAGCAACCTGGGACTAGCGAACACCGGGGAGCTGTTTTTT.